Below, 20 T cell receptor beta chains from the same sample are listed, as sequenced in a study of T cell responses to AZD1222 COVID-19 vaccine. Data came from immunoSEQ multiplex PCR; TCRdb stores just in-frame clones and leaves some out. The sample carries 100,000 or so clones, 90% recorded once. This specimen consisted of peripheral blood, obtained on day 0 of AZD1222 vaccination. These receptors all stem from an adult in good health.

This chain uses TRBV27 with TRBJ1-2; D is unresolved. This CDR3 comprises 13 residues. Trimming pared 6 bases from V and 0 bases from J, leaving 8 bases between. From germline, CDR1 is MNHEY and CDR2 SMNVEV (reference sequence). CDR3 in DNA: TGTGCCAGCAGGAAAGGAGCTAACTATGGCTACACCTTC. It encodes CASRKGANYGYTF.

V gene TRBV6-5 combines with J gene TRBJ1-2; D is undetermined. Trimming stripped 5 bases from V and 3 bases from J, with 4 bases between. Germline values: CDR1 MNHEY, CDR2 SVGAGI. The CDR3 is 11 amino acids. The CDR3, as DNA: TGTGCCAGCAGTACAGACTATGGCTACACCTTC. Its protein is CASSTDYGYTF.

The chain has TRBV4-1 and TRBJ1-2; tentative D call: TRBD1 (6 bases). Between the trimmed V and J ends, which lost 0 bases and 6 bases, there was a span of 14 bases. Germline CDR1 reads MGHRA; CDR2 reads YSYEKL. The CDR3 has 15 residues. The CDR3 sequence is CASSQERNRVNGYTF. The CDR3 nucleotides are TGCGCCAGCAGCCAAGAAAGGAACAGGGTCAATGGCTACACCTTC.

This clone was counted once. The chain joins TRBV6-5 to TRBJ2-2; maybe TRBD1 (6 bases). Germline V lookup: CDR1 MNHEY, CDR2 SVGAGI. V dropped 7 bases and J dropped 3 bases, with 6 bases sitting between them. This CDR3 comprises 12 residues. The CDR3: CASKGDTGELFF. CDR3 DNA sequence: TGTGCCAGCAAGGGGGACACCGGGGAGCTGTTTTTT.

The sample holds one count of this clone. The chain employs TRBV5-1 and TRBJ1-2; 9 nucleotides line up with TRBD1. Per the germline V gene, CDR1 is SGHRS and CDR2 is YFSETQ. This CDR3 is 17 amino acids long. V was pared by 5 bases and J by 0 bases, with 11 bases of the junction left unmatched. The CDR3 DNA sequence: TGCGCCAGCAGGGACCTCTCCGGGACAGGGACTAACTATGGCTACACCTTC. Amino acid sequence: CASRDLSGTGTNYGYTF.

V usage is TRBV5-6 and J usage is TRBJ1-5; D is perhaps TRBD1 (6 bases). The CDR3 covers 16 residues. The ends were cut back, 0 bases at V and 3 bases at J, with 13 bases in the middle. Germline V gene lookup returns CDR1 SGHDT and CDR2 YYEEEE. The chain's CDR3 is CASSLDGGGNNQPQHF. CDR3 coding DNA: TGTGCCAGCAGCTTGGATGGGGGCGGGAACAATCAGCCCCAGCATTTT. The full variable domain, completed using reference TRBV5-6 and TRBJ1-5, is DAGVTQSPTHLIKTRGQQVTLRCSPKSGHDTVSWYQQALGQGPQFIFQYYEEEERQRGNFPDRFSGHQFPNYSSELNVNALLLGDSALYLCASSLDGGGNNQPQHFGDGTRLSIL.

The gene calls are TRBV19 and TRBJ2-5, with TRBD2 matching 8 bases. Germline lookup yields CDR1 LNHDA and CDR2 SQIVND (reference sequence). With V trimmed by 3 bases and J by 4 bases, 4 bases remained unmatched. This CDR3 has 14 amino acids. The DNA of the CDR3 is TGTGCCAGTAGTATGATCCTAGCGGGAGAGACCCAGTACTTC. This encodes CASSMILAGETQYF.

The chain combines TRBV5-4 with TRBJ2-1, with 7 bases matching TRBD1. The CDR3 has 14 residues. After removal of 1 base from V and 2 bases from J, the junction contained 0 bases not matched to a gene. CDR1 SGHNT and CDR2 YYREEE come from the germline V gene (reference sequence). In DNA form, the CDR3 reads TGTGCCAGCAGCTTGACAGGGGCCTACAATGAGCAGTTCTTC. It specifies CASSLTGAYNEQFF.

This chain connects TRBV11-2 to TRBJ1-1; D gene ambiguous. V lost 1 base to trimming and J lost 3 bases, with 15 bases between them. Germline-derived CDR1 and CDR2 are SGHAT and FQNNGV. The CDR3 consists of 16 residues. For the CDR3, the DNA is TGTGCCAGCAGCTTAGGTAGGAACGTGGCAGACACTGAAGCTTTCTTT. Amino acid sequence: CASSLGRNVADTEAFF.

The genes are TRBV19 and TRBJ1-2, with 11 bases lining up with TRBD1. The V gene's germline CDR1 is LNHDA and CDR2 SQIVND (reference sequence). The trim removed 8 bases at V and 7 bases at J, leaving 18 bases unmatched. The CDR3 covers 17 residues. CDR3 bases: TGTGCCAGTCATGCGTTTTGGACAGGGGGCTCAGTAGGTGGCTACACCTTC. The encoded protein is CASHAFWTGGSVGGYTF. Combining the CDR3 with reference TRBV19 and TRBJ1-2 gives the whole variable domain DGGITQSPKYLFRKEGQNVTLSCEQNLNHDAMYWYRQDPGQGLRLIYYSQIVNDFQKGDIAEGYSVSREKKESFPLTVTSAQKNPTAFYLCASHAFWTGGSVGGYTFGSGTRLTVV.

Remarks on this clone: The identical CDR3 is also encoded by other nucleotide sequences in the sample. The chain recombines TRBV7-8 with TRBJ1-1; D is undetermined. The CDR3 has 13 residues. With 5 bases removed from V and 1 base from J, the gap between germline ends came to 8 bases. Germline V gene lookup returns CDR1 SGHVS and CDR2 FQNEAQ. This CDR3 reads CASSLGRNTEAFF. The CDR3 coding sequence is TGTGCCAGCAGCCTCGGGAGGAACACTGAAGCTTTCTTT.

The chain joins TRBV28 to TRBJ2-1; 10 bases are a match to TRBD1. The CDR3 loop spans 16 amino acids. J was trimmed by 7 bases and V by 2 bases; bases with no gene match: 8. The V gene's germline CDR1 is MDHEN and CDR2 SYDVKM. CDR3 amino acids: CASSLRSGTGDNEQFF. The CDR3 DNA sequence: TGTGCCAGCAGTTTACGTAGTGGGACAGGGGATAATGAGCAGTTCTTC.

This clone was observed a few times. This CDR3 reads CASTPTAGSGNTIYF. In nucleotides, the CDR3 is TGTGCCAGTACCCCGACGGCAGGGTCTGGAAACACCATATATTTT. The chain has TRBV19 and TRBJ1-3; possible D gene TRBD1, 5 bases. CDR1 is LNHDA and CDR2 is SQIVND in the germline V gene (reference sequence). Trimming took 7 bases from V and 1 from J, leaving 14 bases between them. The CDR3 loop spans 15 amino acids.

The V gene is TRBV6-5, the J gene TRBJ2-3; the D gene could be TRBD1 or TRBD2 (5 bases each). The germline gives CDR1 MNHEY, CDR2 SVGAGI. V lost 7 bases, J lost 14 bases, and 25 bases lay in between. This CDR3 spans 14 amino acids. The CDR3 region is CASILEYGRGLRYF. For the CDR3, the DNA is TGTGCCAGCATTCTGGAGTATGGTCGGGGCCTGCGGTATTTT.

This chain connects TRBV6-5 to TRBJ1-2; D is possibly TRBD1 (5 bases). Trimming cost V 4 bases and J 5 bases, with 8 bases left between them. Germline V gene sequence: CDR1 MNHEY, CDR2 SVGAGI. The CDR3 length is 12 residues. The CDR3 DNA is TGTGCCAGCAGTTCCGACAGTTATGGCTACACCTTC. Its translation: CASSSDSYGYTF.

This clone was observed once. The genes are TRBV5-5 and TRBJ1-2; D is unclear. From germline, CDR1 is SGHKS and CDR2 YYEKEE (reference sequence). This CDR3 has 14 residues. V was clipped by 0 bases and J by 0 bases, with 6 bases between them. The CDR3 is CASSLELPNYGYTF. CDR3 DNA sequence: TGTGCCAGCAGCTTGGAACTCCCTAACTATGGCTACACCTTC.

The V call is TRBV5-5, the J call TRBJ1-1; maybe TRBD1 (5 bases). This CDR3 is 14 amino acids long. Trimming left V 1 base short and J 4 bases short, with 11 bases between. Germline CDR1 is SGHKS and CDR2 is YYEKEE (reference sequence). For the CDR3, the DNA is TGTGCCAGCAGCTTGACTTACGGGGGCACTGAAGCTTTCTTT. It specifies CASSLTYGGTEAFF. Filled out from reference TRBV5-5 and TRBJ1-1, the complete variable domain reads DAGVTQSPTHLIKTRGQQVTLRCSPISGHKSVSWYQQVLGQGPQFIFQYYEKEERGRGNFPDRFSARQFPNYSSELNVNALLLGDSALYLCASSLTYGGTEAFFGQGTRLTVV.

The chain recombines TRBV7-8 with TRBJ1-1; D is perhaps TRBD1 (5 bases). In germline, CDR1 is SGHVS, CDR2 FQNEAQ. The CDR3 length is 18 residues. The V and J ends lost 1 base and 3 bases respectively, with 21 bases between them. CDR3 sequence: CASSLVFFGAIKDTEAFF. CDR3 coding DNA: TGTGCCAGCAGCTTAGTTTTTTTCGGGGCGATAAAGGACACTGAAGCTTTCTTT. Based on the CDR3 plus reference TRBV7-8 and TRBJ1-1, the full variable domain is GAGVSQSPRYKVAKRGQDVALRCDPISGHVSLFWYQQALGQGPEFLTYFQNEAQLDKSGLPSDRFFAERPEGSVSTLKIQRTQQEDSAVYLCASSLVFFGAIKDTEAFFGQGTRLTVV.

This chain links TRBV20-1 with TRBJ1-1; no clear D. Germline lookup yields CDR1 DFQATT and CDR2 SNEGSKA (reference sequence). V was clipped by 3 bases and J by 8 bases, with 4 bases between them. The CDR3 has 9 amino acids. As DNA, the CDR3 is TGCAGTGCTAGCGAGGAAGCTTTCTTT. This sequence encodes CSASEEAFF.

The V gene is TRBV5-4, the J gene TRBJ2-7; 7 bases match TRBD2. CDR3 length: 15 residues. V shed 0 bases and J 3 bases; nucleotides not matched to a gene: 6. CDR1 and CDR2 (germline): SGHNT, YYREEE (reference sequence). In DNA form, the CDR3 reads TGTGCCAGCAGCTTGGGGACCGGGGGGAACTACGAGCAGTACTTC. Translated: CASSLGTGGNYEQYF.